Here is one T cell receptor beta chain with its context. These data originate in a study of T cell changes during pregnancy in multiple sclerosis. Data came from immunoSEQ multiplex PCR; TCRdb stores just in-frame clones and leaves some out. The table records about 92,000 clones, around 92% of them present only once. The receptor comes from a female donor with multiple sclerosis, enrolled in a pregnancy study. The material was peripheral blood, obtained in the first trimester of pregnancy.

The CDR3 DNA follows: TGCAGCGTAGGTAGCGGAACCTACGAGCAGTACTTC. Translating it yields CSVGSGTYEQYF. The chain has TRBV29-1 and TRBJ2-7; D may be TRBD2 (6 bases). CDR1 is SQVTM, CDR2 ANQGSEA, per germline. This CDR3 has 12 residues. V was pared by 6 bases and J by 2 bases, with 11 bases between.